This TCR beta chain was retrieved from a study of blood T cell repertoires in COVID-19. For the study at large: From T cells, B-cell-depleted T cells, or PBMCs came the material, which was cDNA or gDNA.

The V gene's germline CDR1 is SGHRS and CDR2 YFSETQ. Trimming cost V 4 bases and J 4 bases, with 14 bases left between them. CDR3 length: 14 residues. In the original processing: Reference gene primer amplification yielded estimated nucleated cell counts. Libraries were prepared by immunoSEQ multiplex PCR; TCRdb keeps only in-frame clonotypes and omits some of them. The DNA gave D and trimming, while V, J and clone size come from that table. The table shows approximately 170,000 clones, with 88% occurring only once. This chain connects TRBV5-1 to TRBJ1-2; D remains ambiguous. Specimen: PBMCs or T cells enriched from blood (not recorded which). The TCR comes from a woman aged 18-29 years who had recovered from COVID-19. The CDR3 is CASSPERVGYGYTF. The CDR3 bases are TGCGCCAGCAGCCCGGAGCGGGTCGGCTATGGCTACACCTTC. The full variable domain, in which reference TRBV5-1 and TRBJ1-2 provide the parts outside the CDR3, is KAGVTQTPRYLIKTRGQQVTLSCSPISGHRSVSWYQQTPGQGLQFLFEYFSETQRNKGNFPGRFSGRQFSNSRSEMNVSTLELGDSALYLCASSPERVGYGYTFGSGTRLTVV.